This T cell receptor beta chain is drawn from a study of T cells in Graves' hyperthyroidism and ophthalmopathy. Whole-study results and caveats: In validation, the model predicted ophthalmopathy. These predictions came a median approximately six months before onset.

It was RNA transcripts that yielded the amplified TCR beta CDR3 regions. HTBI primers were used for first-round RT-PCR of the TCR CDR3. TCRdb re-called the multiplex PCR reads with MiXCR, one entry per CDR3 protein. The data contain a few hundred thousand distinct CDR3 sequences, around 14% of them singletons. There are many counts of this clonotype. What it recognizes is unknown. Together with thyroid ultrasound, orbital computed tomography, serum thyroxine and TRAb, clinical symptoms were used for diagnoses. The TCR comes from a woman in her 30s with Graves' hyperthyroidism. The sequencing sample was made of blood.

Here the CDR3 reads CAISPGQLTHEQYF. The DNA for the CDR3 is TGTGCCATCAGCCCGGGACAGCTAACTCACGAGCAGTACTTC. The genes are TRBV10-3 and TRBJ2-7; 7 bases align to TRBD1. The germline V gene has CDR1 ENHRY and CDR2 SYGVKD. There are 14 residues in the CDR3. Trimming cost V 6 bases and J 5 bases; bases outside gene matches: 10.